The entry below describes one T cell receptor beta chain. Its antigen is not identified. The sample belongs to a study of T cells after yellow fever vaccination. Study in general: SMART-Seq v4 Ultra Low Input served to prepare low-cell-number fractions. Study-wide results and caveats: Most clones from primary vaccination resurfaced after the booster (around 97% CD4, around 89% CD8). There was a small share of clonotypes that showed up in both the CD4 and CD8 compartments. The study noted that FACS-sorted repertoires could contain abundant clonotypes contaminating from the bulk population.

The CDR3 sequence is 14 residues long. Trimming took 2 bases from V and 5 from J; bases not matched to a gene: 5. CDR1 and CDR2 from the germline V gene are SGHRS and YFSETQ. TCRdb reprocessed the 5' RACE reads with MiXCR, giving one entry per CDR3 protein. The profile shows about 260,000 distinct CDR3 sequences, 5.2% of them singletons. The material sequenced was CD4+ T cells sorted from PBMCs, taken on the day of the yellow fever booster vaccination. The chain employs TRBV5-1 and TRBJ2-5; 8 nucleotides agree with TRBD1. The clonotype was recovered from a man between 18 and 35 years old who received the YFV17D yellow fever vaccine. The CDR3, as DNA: TGCGCCAGCAGCTTCCAGGGGGCGCACGAGACCCAGTACTTC. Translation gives CASSFQGAHETQYF.